This TCR beta chain was retrieved from a study of T cell responses to AZD1222 COVID-19 vaccine. General observations from the study: Per reports, nearly half of all spike-specific TCRs target regions that are unmutated in variants.

The V gene's germline CDR1 is MNHEY and CDR2 SMNVEV (reference sequence). The V segment lost 5 bases and the J segment 4 bases; nucleotides outside the gene matches: 4. CDR3 length equals 14 residues. Clones were read by immunoSEQ multiplex PCR, and TCRdb kept only the in-frame ones, dropping some. In the table there are around 67,000 clones, 84% of which are singletons. For this clone: The antigen is undetermined.

The TCR comes from an adult in good health. The chain combines TRBV27 with TRBJ1-1, with 10 bases aligning to TRBD1. This specimen consisted of peripheral blood, obtained on day 0 of AZD1222 vaccination. The DNA for the CDR3 is TGTGCCAGCAGTCATGGACAGGGGGGCACTGAAGCTTTCTTT. It translates to CASSHGQGGTEAFF.